This T cell receptor (beta chain) derives from a study of control samples from healthy donors and cancer patients. V was pared by 2 bases and J by 4 bases, with 9 bases of the junction left unmatched. There are 17 residues in the CDR3. Germline CDR1 and CDR2: MNHNS and SASEGT. The protocol was immunoSEQ multiplex PCR, while the TCRdb copy is restricted to in-frame clones and leaves out a portion. This table has about 160,000 clones, 70% to 90% appearing once. The V call is TRBV6-1, the J call TRBJ1-3, with 9 bases that match TRBD1. Sequencing was performed on blood. The TCR originated in a man aged 25-45 years in good health. The CDR3 DNA follows: TGTGCCAGCAGTGAAATAGCCGGGACAGGGTGGGGAAACACCATATATTTT. It is translated as CASSEIAGTGWGNTIYF.